The sequence of this T cell receptor (beta chain) was determined in a study of blood T cell repertoires in COVID-19. The data were produced by immunoSEQ multiplex PCR, yet TCRdb's version contains in-frame clones alone and is incomplete. The top ten hold 0.82% of the sample, which has 200,000 to 250,000 clones, 92% seen once. The sequence derives from a man between 60 and 70 years old with COVID-19, enrolled during active disease. Input material: peripheral blood.

CDR3 residues: CASSLRGTGLLSGNTIYF. CDR3 DNA sequence: TGTGCCAGCAGTTTACGCGGGACAGGGCTCCTCTCTGGAAACACCATATATTTT. This chain uses TRBV27 with TRBJ1-3; 9 bases match TRBD1. The CDR3 is 18 residues long. The trim removed 2 bases at V and 0 bases at J, leaving 8 bases unmatched. Germline V gives CDR1 MNHEY, CDR2 SMNVEV (reference sequence).